The following is a TCR beta chain sequence with its context. What antigen it recognizes has not been identified. There are no base qualities to consult, and no much larger clone falls within one base. The method was PCR. For sequencing, an Illumina HiSeq 2500 was employed. TCR library preparation used molecular barcoding, with unique molecular identifiers applied to normalize quantification of the TCRbeta repertoire. Starting from the raw public reads, TCRdb applied fastp trimming at Q25, assembled clones with MiXCR and retained in-frame beta chains. Rows merge per CDR3 protein into single entries with the most common DNA and genes. This sample holds approximately 500,000 distinct CDR3 sequences; about 11% were observed only once. Of the sample, about 2.1% falls within the top ten clones. This sample stems from a study of T-cell reconstitution after alpha-beta-depleted transplantation in children (dated by TCRdb to the mid-2010s). Background for the entire study: The study quantitatively tracked T-cell immune reconstitution after TCRalphabeta/CD19-depleted allogeneic hematopoietic cell transplantation in children using TCR repertoire profiling.

Taken with the paper, the label for treatment or condition translates to: allogeneic hematopoietic cell transplantation with graft depleted of TCRalphabeta T cells and CD19 B cells. The transplant recipients were children given TCRalphabeta/CD19-depleted allogeneic hematopoietic cell grafts. Points the paper makes about the study in general: Hyperexpanded clone frequencies declined over subsequent months; after one year, T-cell counts and TCRbeta diversity were mostly attributed to newly produced T cells. The apparently early recovery of alphabetaT-cell counts about two months after transplant reportedly depended on only several hundred rapidly expanded clones that came from non-depleted graft cells. In some patients, the high TCRbeta diversity seen at day 60 was put down to recipient T cells and intrathymic progenitors that had survived conditioning.

The TCR comes from a child aged 2 to 10 with inherited bone marrow failure, due to receive a stem cell transplant. The specimen comprised PBMCs, sampled before TCRalphabeta/CD19-depleted stem cell transplant.

In nucleotides, the sequence is TGTGCCAGCAGCTTAAGGACAGCCTCTAGCGAGCAGTACTTC. This encodes CASSLRTASSEQYF. Here the chain combines TRBV11-2 and TRBJ2-7; TRBD1 is a weak D gene call, 6 bases matching. Trimming removed 2 bases from V and 6 bases from J, leaving 14 bases between the germline ends. Inclusive of the bounding cysteine and phenylalanine, the CDR3 is 14 residues long. Only the CDR3 DNA stays, 42 bases, in frame from base 1. As encoded in the germline V gene, CDR1 is SGHAT while CDR2 is FQNNGV.